This T cell receptor (beta chain) derives from a study of early T cells in non-severe SARS-CoV-2 infection. This clonotype was found many times. The antigen is undetermined. Germline V gives CDR1 SNHLY, CDR2 FYNNEI. V was pared by 0 bases and J by 3 bases, with 11 bases of the junction left unmatched. This CDR3 has 18 amino acids. TCRdb recomputed calls from the 5' RACE reads with MiXCR, one row per CDR3 protein. The table records approximately 88,000 distinct CDR3 sequences, 12% to 15% of them present only once. General study findings and limits: Missing private and CD4 specificities, VDJdb matching favored anti-spike CD8 responses.

Material for sequencing was whole blood. The V gene is TRBV2, the J gene TRBJ2-3, with 8 bases matching TRBD2. This TCR was recovered from an adult who was a healthcare worker with PCR-confirmed SARS-CoV-2 infection or an uninfected control (not recorded which). CDR3 in amino acids: CASSEAAVVAGGTDTQYF. The CDR3 DNA follows: TGTGCCAGCAGTGAAGCGGCAGTGGTCGCGGGGGGTACAGATACGCAGTATTTT.